This TCR beta chain stems from a study of PD-1 blockade in classical Hodgkin lymphoma. Whole-study results and caveats: It was among complete responders that baseline diversity resembled that of newly diagnosed patients.

The data were produced by immunoSEQ multiplex PCR, yet TCRdb's version contains in-frame clones alone and is incomplete. Among about 150,000 clones listed, about four fifths were seen once. The CDR3 covers 15 residues. CDR1 MNHNS and CDR2 SASEGT come from the germline V gene. V lost 2 bases and J lost 1, with 12 bases in between. On this clone itself: Its target is not known. Other nucleotide sequences from this sample produce the same CDR3.

Every patient experienced relapse after autologous stem cell transplantation, and brentuximab vedotin exposure varied. Progressive disease, partial response or complete response was each patient's best response. The input for sequencing was peripheral blood mononuclear cells (PBMCs), taken before the second cycle of nivolumab. The V gene is TRBV6-1, the J gene TRBJ2-7; D is possibly TRBD1 or TRBD2 (6 bases each). This TCR came from a human donor with classical Hodgkin lymphoma. Written as DNA, the CDR3 is TGTGCCAGCAGTGAAAGGCCGGGGGCGTCCTACGAGCAGTACTTC. It encodes CASSERPGASYEQYF.